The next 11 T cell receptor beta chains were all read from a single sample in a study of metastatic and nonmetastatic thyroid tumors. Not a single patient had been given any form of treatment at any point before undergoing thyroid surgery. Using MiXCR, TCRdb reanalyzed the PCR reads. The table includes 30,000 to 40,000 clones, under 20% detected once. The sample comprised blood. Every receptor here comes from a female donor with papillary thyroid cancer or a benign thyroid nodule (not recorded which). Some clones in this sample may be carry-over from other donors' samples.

CDR3 coding DNA: TGTGCCACCAGCGGGGGGACAGGGGGAAGGGCTTTCTTT. It yields the protein CATSGGTGGRAFF. V gene TRBV15 combines with J gene TRBJ1-1; 11 nucleotides match TRBD1. In germline, CDR1 is LNHNV, CDR2 YYDKDF (reference sequence). The junction had 7 bases not matched to a gene; V was cut back by 5 bases and J by 11 bases. The CDR3 extends over 13 amino acids.

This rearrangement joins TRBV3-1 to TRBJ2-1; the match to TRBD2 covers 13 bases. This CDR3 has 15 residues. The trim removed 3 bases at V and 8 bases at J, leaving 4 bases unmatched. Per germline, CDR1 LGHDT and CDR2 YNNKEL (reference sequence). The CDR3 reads CASSHGLAGVYEQFF. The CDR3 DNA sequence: TGTGCCAGCAGCCACGGACTAGCGGGGGTCTATGAGCAGTTCTTC.

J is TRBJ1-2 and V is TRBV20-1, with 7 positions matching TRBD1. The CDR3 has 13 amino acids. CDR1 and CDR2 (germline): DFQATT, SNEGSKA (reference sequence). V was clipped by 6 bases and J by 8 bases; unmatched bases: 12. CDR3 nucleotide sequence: TGCAGTGCCATCCCGTCAGGGGGTTGGGGCTACACCTTC. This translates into CSAIPSGGWGYTF.

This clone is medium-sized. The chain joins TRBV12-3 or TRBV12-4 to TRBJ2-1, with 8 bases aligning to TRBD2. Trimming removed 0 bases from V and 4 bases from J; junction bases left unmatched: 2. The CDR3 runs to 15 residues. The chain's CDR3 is CASSLASGVYNEQFF. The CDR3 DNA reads TGTGCCAGCAGTTTAGCTAGCGGGGTTTACAATGAGCAGTTCTTC.

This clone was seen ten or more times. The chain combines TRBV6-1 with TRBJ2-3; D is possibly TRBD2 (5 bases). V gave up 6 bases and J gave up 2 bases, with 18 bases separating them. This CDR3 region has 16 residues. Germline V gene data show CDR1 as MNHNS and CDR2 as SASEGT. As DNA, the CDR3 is TGTGCCAGCAGCTCCAACCCGACTACCTTCACAGATACGCAGTATTTT. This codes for CASSSNPTTFTDTQYF.

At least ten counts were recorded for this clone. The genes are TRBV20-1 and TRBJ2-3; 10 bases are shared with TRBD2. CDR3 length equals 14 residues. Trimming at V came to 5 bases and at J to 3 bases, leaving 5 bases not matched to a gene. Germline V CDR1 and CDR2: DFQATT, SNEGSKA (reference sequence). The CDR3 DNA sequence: TGCAGTGCTCCTAGCGGGAGTGGAACAGATACGCAGTATTTT. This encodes CSAPSGSGTDTQYF.

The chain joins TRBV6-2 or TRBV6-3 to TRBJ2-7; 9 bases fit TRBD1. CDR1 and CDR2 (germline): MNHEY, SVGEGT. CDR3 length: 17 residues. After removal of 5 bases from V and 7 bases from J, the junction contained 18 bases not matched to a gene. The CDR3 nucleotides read TGTGCCAGCAGTAAGGGGACAGGGCAGTCTATGGGGAGAGAGCAGTACTTC. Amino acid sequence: CASSKGTGQSMGREQYF.

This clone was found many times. The CDR3 DNA reads TGCAGTGCTGTGCTAGCGGGGACACCCTACGAGCAGTACTTC. It translates to CSAVLAGTPYEQYF. This chain uses TRBV20-1 with TRBJ2-7; 9 nucleotides match TRBD2. This CDR3 is 14 amino acids long. Trimming cost V 5 bases and J 2 bases; bases outside gene matches: 7. The germline gives CDR1 DFQATT, CDR2 SNEGSKA (reference sequence).

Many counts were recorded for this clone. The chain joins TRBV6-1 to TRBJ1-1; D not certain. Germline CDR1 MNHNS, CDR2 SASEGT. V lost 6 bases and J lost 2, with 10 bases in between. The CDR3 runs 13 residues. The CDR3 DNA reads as TGTGCCAGCAGGGAGCCGCCTAACACTGAAGCTTTCTTT. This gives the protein CASREPPNTEAFF.

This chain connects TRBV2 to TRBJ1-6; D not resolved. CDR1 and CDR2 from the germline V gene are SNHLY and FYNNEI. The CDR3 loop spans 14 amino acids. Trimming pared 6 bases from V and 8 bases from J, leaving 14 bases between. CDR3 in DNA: TGTGCCAGCAGAGCAAAGGGAAGATATTCACCCCTCCACTTT. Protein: CASRAKGRYSPLHF.

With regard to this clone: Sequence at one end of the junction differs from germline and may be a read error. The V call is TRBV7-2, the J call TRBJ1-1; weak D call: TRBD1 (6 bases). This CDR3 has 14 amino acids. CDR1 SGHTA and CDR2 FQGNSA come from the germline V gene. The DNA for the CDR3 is TGTGCCAGCAGACCACAGGGAAGGAACACTGAAGATTTCTTT. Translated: CASRPQGRNTEDFF. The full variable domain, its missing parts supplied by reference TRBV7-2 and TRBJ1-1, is GAGVSQSPSNKVTEKGKDVELRCDPISGHTALYWYRQSLGQGLEFLIYFQGNSAPDKSGLPSDRFSAERTGGSVSTLTIQRTQQEDSAVYLCASRPQGRNTEDFFGQGTRLTVV.